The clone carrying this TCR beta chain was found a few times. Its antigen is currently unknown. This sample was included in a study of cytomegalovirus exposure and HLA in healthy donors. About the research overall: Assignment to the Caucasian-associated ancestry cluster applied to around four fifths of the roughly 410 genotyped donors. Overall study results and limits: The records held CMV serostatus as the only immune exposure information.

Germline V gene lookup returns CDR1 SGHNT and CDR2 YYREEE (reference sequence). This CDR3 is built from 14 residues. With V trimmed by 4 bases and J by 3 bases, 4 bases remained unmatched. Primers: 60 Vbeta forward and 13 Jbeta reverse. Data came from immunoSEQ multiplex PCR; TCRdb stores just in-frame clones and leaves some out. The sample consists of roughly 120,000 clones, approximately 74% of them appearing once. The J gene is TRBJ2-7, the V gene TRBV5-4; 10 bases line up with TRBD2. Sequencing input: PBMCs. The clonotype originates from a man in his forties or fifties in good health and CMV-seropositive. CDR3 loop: CASSRTSGGYEQYF. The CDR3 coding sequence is TGTGCCAGCAGCCGGACTAGCGGAGGCTACGAGCAGTACTTC.